The 14 T cell receptor beta chains below were found in one sample sequenced in a study of Tregs in tolerant kidney transplant recipients. The repertoire was sequenced with immunoSEQ multiplex PCR; TCRdb's copy has only in-frame clones and lacks some. The table lists tens of thousands of clones, more than 75% of them singletons. The nonmyeloablative bone marrow transplants came from related graft donors, with transient mixed chimerism. This specimen consisted of CD4+ T cells from blood (PBMCs), obtained 6 months after the transplant. The receptors derive from a human patient who received a combined kidney and bone marrow transplant. The graft donor may account for some of the T cells.

The V and J genes are TRBV5-4 and TRBJ2-7, with D unresolved. This CDR3 contains 11 residues. With 2 bases removed from V and 3 bases from J, the gap between germline ends came to 3 bases. Germline lookup yields CDR1 SGHNT and CDR2 YYREEE (reference sequence). DNA of the CDR3: TGTGCCAGCAGCTTTTACTACGAGCAGTACTTC. Translating gives CASSFYYEQYF.

The chain employs TRBV6-4 and TRBJ2-1; 10 nucleotides line up with TRBD1. This CDR3 spans 18 amino acids. CDR1 is MRHNA and CDR2 is SNTAGT in the germline V gene. V lost 6 bases and J lost 3; bases outside the gene matches: 14. CDR3 sequence (DNA): TGTGCCAGCAGACCTTCCCCCTCCGGGACAGGGGACTACAATGAGCAGTTCTTC. Its translation: CASRPSPSGTGDYNEQFF.

The chain couples TRBV5-1 to TRBJ1-6, with 7 nucleotides matching TRBD1. The ends lost 6 bases at V and 7 bases at J; junction bases unmatched: 7. The CDR3 is 14 amino acids. Germline CDR1 SGHRS, CDR2 YFSETQ. The CDR3 spells CASTPGRGNSPLHF. The CDR3 DNA follows: TGCGCCAGCACCCCGGGCAGGGGGAATTCACCCCTCCACTTT.

The chain uses TRBV7-2 and TRBJ1-2, with D possibly matching TRBD1 (5 bases). Germline values: CDR1 SGHTA, CDR2 FQGNSA. V lost 11 bases and J lost 1, with 14 bases in between. The CDR3 spans 13 residues. The CDR3: CASTRGVNYGYTF. CDR3 nucleotides: TGTGCCTCCACCCGGGGGGTTAACTATGGCTACACCTTC.

As concerns this clone: A read error may account for a junction end that differs from germline. CDR3 nucleotide sequence: TGCAGCGTTGTAGGGACTAGCGGGGCCCAACCCCACAATAAGCAGTTCTTC. Translation gives CSVVGTSGAQPHNKQFF. The J gene is TRBJ2-1, the V gene TRBV29-1, with TRBD2 matching over 13 bases. Germline V gene sequence: CDR1 SQVTM, CDR2 ANQGSEA. The CDR3 runs 17 residues.

This sequence joins TRBV5-1 and TRBJ1-2; TRBD1 matches at 7 bases. There are 15 residues in the CDR3. Germline CDR1 is SGHRS and CDR2 is YFSETQ. Germline trimming cut 4 bases from V and 5 bases from J; bases unmatched to any gene: 11. As DNA, the CDR3 is TGCGCCAGCAGCCCGGAGGGGGCAGGAGCGTATGGCTACACCTTC. Its translation is CASSPEGAGAYGYTF.

V usage is TRBV7-2 and J usage is TRBJ2-5; tentatively, D is TRBD2 (5 bases). V was clipped by 5 bases and J by 11 bases, with 18 bases between them. The CDR3 consists of 13 residues. From germline, CDR1 is SGHTA and CDR2 FQGNSA. The CDR3 loop reads CASSPSTFREQYF. As DNA, the CDR3 is TGTGCCAGCAGCCCCAGCACCTTTAGGGAGCAGTACTTC. Drawing the rest from reference TRBV7-2 and TRBJ2-5, the complete variable domain is GAGVSQSPSNKVTEKGKDVELRCDPISGHTALYWYRQSLGQGLEFLIYFQGNSAPDKSGLPSDRFSAERTGGSVSTLTIQRTQQEDSAVYLCASSPSTFREQYFGPGTRLLVL.

The chain recombines TRBV27 with TRBJ2-1, with TRBD2 identical over 9 bases. The junction had 10 bases not matched to a gene; V was cut back by 5 bases and J by 8 bases. The CDR3 spans 15 residues. CDR1 MNHEY and CDR2 SMNVEV come from the germline V gene (reference sequence). Written as DNA, the CDR3 is TGTGCCAGCAGTCCGGCCGGGACTAGCTGGCATGAGCAGTTCTTC. It yields the protein CASSPAGTSWHEQFF.

This chain connects TRBV4-1 to TRBJ2-7, with 7 nucleotides matching TRBD2. This CDR3 spans 18 amino acids. Germline values: CDR1 MGHRA, CDR2 YSYEKL. The junction had 15 bases not matched to a gene; V was cut back by 4 bases and J by 0 bases. As DNA, the CDR3 is TGCGCCAGCAGCCTCAAGTTTGATCGCGGGGGAAGCTCCTACGAGCAGTACTTC. As protein: CASSLKFDRGGSSYEQYF.

This clone showed up just once. The J gene is TRBJ1-2, the V gene TRBV7-9; tentative D call: TRBD1 (5 bases). The CDR3 loop spans 14 amino acids. The germline CDR1 and CDR2 sequences are SEHNR and FQNEAQ (reference sequence). Trimming removed 1 base from V and 6 bases from J, with 12 bases in between. The CDR3 coding sequence is TGTGCCAGCAGCTTAGGGGGCGCCCCCAATGGCTACACCTTC. It codes for CASSLGGAPNGYTF.

V is TRBV9 and J is TRBJ1-1, with 7 bases matching TRBD1. V shed 0 bases and J 7 bases; nucleotides not matched to a gene: 6. This CDR3 has 14 amino acids. Germline CDR1 reads SGDLS; CDR2 reads YYNGEE. CDR3 nucleotide sequence: TGTGCCAGCAGCGTAGTATATGGGGACAGTGAAGCTTTCTTT. Translated, it gives CASSVVYGDSEAFF.

The genes are TRBV7-9 and TRBJ2-6; the D gene is possibly TRBD2 (5 bases). Germline V gene lookup returns CDR1 SEHNR and CDR2 FQNEAQ (reference sequence). The CDR3 length is 14 residues. V was cut by 8 bases and J by 1 base, with 9 bases left in between. The CDR3 DNA is TGTGCCAGCCCTACGGGGTCTGGGGCCAACGTCCTGACTTTC. The encoded protein is CASPTGSGANVLTF.

The chain combines TRBV10-3 with TRBJ2-3; 9 nucleotides match TRBD2. CDR1 is ENHRY and CDR2 is SYGVKD in the germline V gene. V was pared by 9 bases and J by 3 bases, with 7 bases of the junction left unmatched. This CDR3 comprises 14 residues. CDR3 nucleotides: TGTGCCATGCGACTAGCGGAGAGGACAGATACGCAGTATTTT. Its translation is CAMRLAERTDTQYF.

The chain is built from TRBV18 and TRBJ2-2, with a possible D match to TRBD1 (5 bases). The CDR3 is 13 residues long. The germline V gene has CDR1 KGHSH and CDR2 LQKENI. V was pared by 1 base and J by 7 bases, with 7 bases between. The CDR3 sequence is CASSPQGNGELFF. In DNA, the CDR3 is TGTGCCAGCTCACCACAGGGGAACGGGGAGCTGTTTTTT. The variable domain in full, completed from reference TRBV18 and TRBJ2-2, reads NAGVMQNPRHLVRRRGQEARLRCSPMKGHSHVYWYRQLPEEGLKFMVYLQKENIIDESGMPKERFSAEFPKEGPSILRIQQVVRGDSAAYFCASSPQGNGELFFGEGSRLTVL.